The clone carrying this T cell receptor beta chain came up many times. The antigen is not known. The CDR3 is 16 residues long. Trimming pared 4 bases from V and 2 bases from J, leaving 16 bases between. The data were taken from a study of spatial heterogeneity in lung cancer. Study-level findings and limits: The study found ubiquitous expanded tumor TCRs in blood more at resection than follow-up.

As for time point: sample taken at primary tumor resection. TCRs were sequenced from unsorted whole RNA of tumor, nontumor lung or PBMC. Samples came from around 70 TRACERx patients with untreated early-stage lung cancer. TCRdb re-analysed the 5' RACE reads in MiXCR, keeping a single row per CDR3 protein. The top ten hold roughly 13% of the sample, which has 23,000 or so distinct CDR3 sequences, about 7% seen once. This rearrangement joins TRBV5-3 to TRBJ2-1; D unresolved. TRBV5-3 is classed as an ORF, of uncertain function. The source is a male donor with early-stage non-small cell lung cancer. The sequencing here drew on PBMCs, taken at surgery. The CDR3 bases are TGTGCCAGAAGCACCACGGCTGGGTACCCCTACAATGAGCAGTTCTTC. Its protein product is CARSTTAGYPYNEQFF.